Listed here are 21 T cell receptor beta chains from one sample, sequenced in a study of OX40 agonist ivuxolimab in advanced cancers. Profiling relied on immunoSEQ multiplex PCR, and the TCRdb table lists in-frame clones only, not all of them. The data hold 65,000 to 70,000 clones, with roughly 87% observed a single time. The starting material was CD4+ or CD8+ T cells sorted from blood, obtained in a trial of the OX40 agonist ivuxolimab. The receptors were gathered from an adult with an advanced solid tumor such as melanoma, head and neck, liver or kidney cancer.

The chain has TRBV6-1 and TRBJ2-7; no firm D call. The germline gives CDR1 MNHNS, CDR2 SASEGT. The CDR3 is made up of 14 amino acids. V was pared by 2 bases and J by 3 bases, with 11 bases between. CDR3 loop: CASSETAGNYEQYF. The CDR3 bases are TGTGCCAGCAGTGAAACAGCCGGAAACTACGAGCAGTACTTC.

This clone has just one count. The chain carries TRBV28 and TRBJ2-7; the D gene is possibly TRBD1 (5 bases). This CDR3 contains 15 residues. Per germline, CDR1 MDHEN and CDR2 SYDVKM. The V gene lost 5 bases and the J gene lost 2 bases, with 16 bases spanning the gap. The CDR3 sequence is CASSPSTALPYEQYF. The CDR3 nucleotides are TGTGCCAGCAGTCCCTCGACAGCCCTTCCCTACGAGCAGTACTTC.

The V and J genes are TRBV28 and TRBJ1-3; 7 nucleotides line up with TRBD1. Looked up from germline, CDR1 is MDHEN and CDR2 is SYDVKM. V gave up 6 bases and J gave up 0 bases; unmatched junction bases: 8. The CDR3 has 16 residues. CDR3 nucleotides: TGTGCCAGCAGACAGACAGGGAAGGTCTCTGGAAACACCATATATTTT. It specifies CASRQTGKVSGNTIYF.

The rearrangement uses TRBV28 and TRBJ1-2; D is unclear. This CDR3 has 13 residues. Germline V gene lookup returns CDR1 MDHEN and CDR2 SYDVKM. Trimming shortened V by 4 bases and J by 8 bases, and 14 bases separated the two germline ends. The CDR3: CASSWQSLGGYTF. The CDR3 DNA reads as TGTGCCAGCAGTTGGCAGAGTCTAGGAGGCTACACCTTC.

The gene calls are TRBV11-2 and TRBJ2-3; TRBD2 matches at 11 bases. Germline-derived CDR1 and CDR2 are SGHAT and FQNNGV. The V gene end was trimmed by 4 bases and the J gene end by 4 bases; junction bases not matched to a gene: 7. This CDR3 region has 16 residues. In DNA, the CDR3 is TGTGCCAGCAGCTCGACCTTAGCGGGAGGGGCAGATACGCAGTATTTT. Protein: CASSSTLAGGADTQYF.

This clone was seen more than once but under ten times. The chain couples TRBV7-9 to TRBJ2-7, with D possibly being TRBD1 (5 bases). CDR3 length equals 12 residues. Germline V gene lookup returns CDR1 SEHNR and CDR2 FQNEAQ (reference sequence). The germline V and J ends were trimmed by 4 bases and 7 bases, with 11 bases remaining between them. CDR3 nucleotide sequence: TGTGCCAGCAGCTCGGACCCAGGGGAGCAGTACTTC. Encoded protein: CASSSDPGEQYF.

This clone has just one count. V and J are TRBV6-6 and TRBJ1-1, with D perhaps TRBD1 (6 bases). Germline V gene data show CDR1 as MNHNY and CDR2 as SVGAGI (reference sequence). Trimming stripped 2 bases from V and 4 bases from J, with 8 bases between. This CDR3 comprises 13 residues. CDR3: CASSYQGSTEAFF. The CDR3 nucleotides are TGTGCCAGCAGTTACCAGGGGTCCACTGAAGCTTTCTTT.

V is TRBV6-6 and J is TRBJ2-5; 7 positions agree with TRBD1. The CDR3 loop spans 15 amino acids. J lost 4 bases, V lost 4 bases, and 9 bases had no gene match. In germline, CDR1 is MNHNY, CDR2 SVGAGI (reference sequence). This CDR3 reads CASSSGDSIAETQYF. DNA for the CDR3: TGTGCCAGCAGTTCTGGGGACAGTATTGCAGAGACCCAGTACTTC.

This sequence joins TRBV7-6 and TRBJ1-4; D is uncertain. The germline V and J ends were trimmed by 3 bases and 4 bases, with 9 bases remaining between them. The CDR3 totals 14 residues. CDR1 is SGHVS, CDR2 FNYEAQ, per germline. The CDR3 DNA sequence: TGTGCCAGCAGCTTTGGCGGAAATAATGAAAAACTGTTTTTT. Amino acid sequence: CASSFGGNNEKLFF.

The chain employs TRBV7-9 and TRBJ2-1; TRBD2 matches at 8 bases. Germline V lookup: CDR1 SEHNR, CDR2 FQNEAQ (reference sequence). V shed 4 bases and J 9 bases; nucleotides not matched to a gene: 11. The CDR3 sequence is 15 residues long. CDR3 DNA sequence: TGTGCCAGCAGCTCGCGGGAGGACCCTAGCCGTGAGCAGTTCTTC. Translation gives CASSSREDPSREQFF.

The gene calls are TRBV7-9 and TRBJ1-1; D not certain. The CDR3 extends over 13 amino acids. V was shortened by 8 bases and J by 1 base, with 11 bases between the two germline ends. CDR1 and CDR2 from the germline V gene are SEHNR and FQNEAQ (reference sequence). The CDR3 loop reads CASVGTGNTEAFF. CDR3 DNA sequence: TGTGCCAGCGTTGGAACGGGGAACACTGAAGCTTTCTTT.

DNA for the CDR3: TGTGCCAGCAGCTTCGTAGGAGGAGATACGCAGTATTTT. Translation gives CASSFVGGDTQYF. This sequence joins TRBV7-2 and TRBJ2-3, with D tentatively TRBD2 (5 bases). Germline-derived CDR1 and CDR2 are SGHTA and FQGNSA. The CDR3 has 13 residues. Trimming shortened V by 3 bases and J by 5 bases, and 9 bases separated the two germline ends.

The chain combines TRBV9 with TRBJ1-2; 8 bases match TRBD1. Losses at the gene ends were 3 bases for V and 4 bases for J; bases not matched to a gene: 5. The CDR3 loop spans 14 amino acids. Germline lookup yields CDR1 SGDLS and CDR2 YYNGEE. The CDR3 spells CASSAGDRRYGYTF. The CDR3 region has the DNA TGTGCCAGCAGCGCTGGGGACAGGCGCTATGGCTACACCTTC.

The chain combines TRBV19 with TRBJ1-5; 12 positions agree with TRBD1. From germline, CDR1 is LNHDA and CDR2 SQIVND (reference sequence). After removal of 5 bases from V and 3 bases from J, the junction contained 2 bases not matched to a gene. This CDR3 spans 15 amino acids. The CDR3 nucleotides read TGTGCCAGTAGTGGGACAGGGGGCTCCAATCAGCCCCAGCATTTT. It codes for CASSGTGGSNQPQHF.

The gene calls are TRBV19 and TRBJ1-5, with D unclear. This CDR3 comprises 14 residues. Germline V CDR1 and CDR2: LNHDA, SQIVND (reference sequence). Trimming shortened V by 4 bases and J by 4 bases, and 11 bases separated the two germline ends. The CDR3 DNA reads TGTGCCAGTAGTAGGGCAGTGGATAATCAGCCCCAGCATTTT. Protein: CASSRAVDNQPQHF. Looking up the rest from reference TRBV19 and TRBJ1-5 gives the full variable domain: DGGITQSPKYLFRKEGQNVTLSCEQNLNHDAMYWYRQDPGQGLRLIYYSQIVNDFQKGDIAEGYSVSREKKESFPLTVTSAQKNPTAFYLCASSRAVDNQPQHFGDGTRLSIL.

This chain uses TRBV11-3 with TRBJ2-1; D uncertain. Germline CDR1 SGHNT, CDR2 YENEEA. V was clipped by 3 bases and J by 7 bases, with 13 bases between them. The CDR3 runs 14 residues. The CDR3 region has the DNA TGTGCCAGCAGCTTTTCCCCCAACGGGAATGAGCAGTTCTTC. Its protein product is CASSFSPNGNEQFF.

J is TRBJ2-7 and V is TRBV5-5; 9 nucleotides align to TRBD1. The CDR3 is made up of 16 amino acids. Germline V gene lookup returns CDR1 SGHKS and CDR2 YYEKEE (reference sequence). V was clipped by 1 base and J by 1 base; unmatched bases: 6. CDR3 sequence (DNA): TGTGCCAGCAGCTTGCGTCCGGGACAGGGTTCCTACGAGCAGTACTTC. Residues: CASSLRPGQGSYEQYF.

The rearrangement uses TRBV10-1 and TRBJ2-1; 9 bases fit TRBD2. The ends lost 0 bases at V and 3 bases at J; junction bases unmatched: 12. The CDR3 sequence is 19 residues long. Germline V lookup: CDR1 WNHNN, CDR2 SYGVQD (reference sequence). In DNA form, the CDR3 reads TGCGCCAGCAGTGAGTCGACAGCAGCGGGAGGAACCTACTACAATGAGCAGTTCTTC. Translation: CASSESTAAGGTYYNEQFF.

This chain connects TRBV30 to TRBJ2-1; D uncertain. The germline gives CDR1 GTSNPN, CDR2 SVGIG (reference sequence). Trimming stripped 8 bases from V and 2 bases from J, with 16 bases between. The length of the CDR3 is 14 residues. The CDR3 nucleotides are TGTGCCCTCACCCGCCGCGAGCCCTACAATGAGCAGTTCTTC. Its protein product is CALTRREPYNEQFF.

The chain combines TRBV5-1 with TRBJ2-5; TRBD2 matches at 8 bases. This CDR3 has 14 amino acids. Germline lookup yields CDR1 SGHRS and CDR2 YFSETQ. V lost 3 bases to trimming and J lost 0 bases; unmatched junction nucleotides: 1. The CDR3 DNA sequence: TGCGCCAGCAGCTCGGGGGGGAACCAAGAGACCCAGTACTTC. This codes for CASSSGGNQETQYF.

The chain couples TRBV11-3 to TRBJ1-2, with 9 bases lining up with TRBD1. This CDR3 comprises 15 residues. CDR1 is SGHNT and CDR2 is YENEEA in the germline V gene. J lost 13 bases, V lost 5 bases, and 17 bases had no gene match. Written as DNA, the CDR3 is TGTGCCAGCAGCCGTCCCGGGACAGGGTTTTATCACCCCACCTTC. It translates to CASSRPGTGFYHPTF.